This T cell receptor (beta chain) was captured in a study of technical replicates of blood from several donors. CDR3 length: 15 amino acids. Trimming removed 4 bases at V and 2 bases at J, with 15 bases between. Germline values: CDR1 SGDLS, CDR2 YYNGEE. This table comes from immunoSEQ multiplex PCR, and its TCRdb copy is limited to in-frame clones, with some not included. Of about 74,000 clones in the sample, 95% were seen once. The sample was T cells isolated from PBMCs. The V gene is TRBV9, the J gene TRBJ1-2, with D possibly being TRBD1 (6 bases). The origin of this receptor is a human donor in good health. The CDR3 nucleotides read TGTGCCAGCAGCACCCCCCCCGACAGGAACTATGGCTACACCTTC. Translated, it gives CASSTPPDRNYGYTF.